Listed below are T cell receptor beta chains from one sample, sequenced in a study of T cell responses to AZD1222 COVID-19 vaccine. This table comes from immunoSEQ multiplex PCR, and its TCRdb copy is limited to in-frame clones, with some not included. The sample includes 150,000 or so clones, roughly nine tenths seen only once; the top ten take about 1.5%. The material sequenced was peripheral blood, taken 28 days after the second AZD1222 dose. The receptor set was obtained from an adult who received the AZD1222 COVID-19 vaccine. CDR3s leave out the opening cysteine and the closing phenylalanine or tryptophan. The D gene is left open where the match is weak.

cdr3_aa d_call v_call
ASSPKLGLKGLAGGFDEQY TRBD2 TRBV7-6
ASSPSGLRDSSYEQY TRBD1 TRBV5-6
ASSYSWVPGELF - TRBV6-2/TRBV6-3
ASRSTGDEKLF TRBD1 TRBV19
ASSLGGTDTEAF - TRBV4-1
ASSLGASSYNEQF - TRBV5-4
SASKGDSNQPQH - TRBV20-1
ASSQDEGIRTEAF - TRBV4-3
ATSRDISSNQPQH - TRBV15
ALGGQVYLTEAF - TRBV30
ASSSSGGSNQPQH - TRBV7-9
ATRTGNYGYT - TRBV7-2
ASSRDISLYGYT - TRBV4-2
ASSEQGRGYT - TRBV6-1